This T cell receptor beta chain originates from a study of tumor-infiltrating lymphocytes in primary liver carcinoma. In the study overall: Stage T1-T3 N0M0 tumors spanned about 4.2 to 11 cm.

Priming with a constant-region primer yielded TCR beta cDNA from roughly 490 ng total RNA. Three nested multiplex PCR rounds, a slightly modified ARM-PCR, produced the libraries for TCR beta. TCRdb ran MiXCR on the multiplex PCR reads and lists one entry per CDR3 protein. This sample yields approximately 190,000 distinct CDR3 sequences, of which about 85% are seen a single time; 15% to 20% belongs to the top ten. As to this clonotype: One junction end does not reproduce the germline sequence, and a read error may be involved.

The tissue used was unsorted bulk material of about 19-30 mg. RNA and DNA were co-extracted from it with the AllPrep DNA/RNA mini kit. The study sampled five separate regions from each tumor. The receptor was derived from a man aged 40-49 years with primary liver carcinoma and hepatitis B virus infection. The sequencing sample was made of tumor tissue from primary liver carcinoma.

This CDR3 reads CVSSSSGSSCNEQFF. The DNA for the CDR3 is TGTGTCAGCAGCTCGAGCGGGAGCTCCTGCAATGAGCAGTTCTTC. The genes are TRBV6-2 or TRBV6-3 and TRBJ2-1; 8 nucleotides line up with TRBD2. Per germline, CDR1 MNHEY and CDR2 SVGEGT. CDR3 length: 15 amino acids.